This TCR beta chain was recovered during a study of T cells of healthy individuals. In its sample, this clonotype was seen many times. Germline V lookup: CDR1 DFQATT, CDR2 SNEGSKA (reference sequence). The CDR3 contains 11 residues. V gave up 6 bases and J gave up 4 bases, with 9 bases separating them. TCRdb independently ran MiXCR on the 5' RACE reads; one entry per CDR3 protein. The data contain about 82,000 distinct CDR3 sequences, more than 4.5% of them seen just once; the ten biggest clones take up 6.5% to 8%. The chain joins TRBV20-1 to TRBJ1-2, with D perhaps matching TRBD1 (5 bases). The source is a female donor in good health. CDR3: CSAAGLYGYTF. CDR3 bases: TGCAGTGCCGCGGGGCTCTATGGCTACACCTTC.